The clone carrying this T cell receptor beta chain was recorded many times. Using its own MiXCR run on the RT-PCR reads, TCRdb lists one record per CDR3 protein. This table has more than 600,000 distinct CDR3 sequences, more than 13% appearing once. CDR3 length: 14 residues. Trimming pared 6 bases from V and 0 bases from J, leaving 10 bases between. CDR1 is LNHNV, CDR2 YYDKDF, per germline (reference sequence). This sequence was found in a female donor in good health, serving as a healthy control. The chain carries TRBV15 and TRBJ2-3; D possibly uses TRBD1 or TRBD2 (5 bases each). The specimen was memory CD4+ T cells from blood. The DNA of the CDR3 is TGTGCCACCAGGAGGGGTCTAAGCACAGATACGCAGTATTTT. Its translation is CATRRGLSTDTQYF. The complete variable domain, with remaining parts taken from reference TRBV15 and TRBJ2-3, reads DAMVIQNPRYQVTQFGKPVTLSCSQTLNHNVMYWYQQKSSQAPKLLFHYYDKDFNNEADTPDNFQSRRPNTSFCFLDIRSPGLGDTAMYLCATRRGLSTDTQYFGPGTRLTVL.